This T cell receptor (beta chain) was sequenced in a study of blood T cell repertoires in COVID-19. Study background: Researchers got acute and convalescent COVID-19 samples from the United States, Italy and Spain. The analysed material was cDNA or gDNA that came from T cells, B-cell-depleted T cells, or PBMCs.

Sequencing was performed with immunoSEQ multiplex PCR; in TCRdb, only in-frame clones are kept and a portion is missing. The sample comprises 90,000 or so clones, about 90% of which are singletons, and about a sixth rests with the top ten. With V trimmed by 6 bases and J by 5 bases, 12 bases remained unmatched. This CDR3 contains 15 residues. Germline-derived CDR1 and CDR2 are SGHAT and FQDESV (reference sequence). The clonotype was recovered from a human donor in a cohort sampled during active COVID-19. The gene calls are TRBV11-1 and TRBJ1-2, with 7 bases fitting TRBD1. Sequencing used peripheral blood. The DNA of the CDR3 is TGTGCCAGCAGTTTGGACAGGATGATAGGGTATGGCTACACCTTC. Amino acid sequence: CASSLDRMIGYGYTF.